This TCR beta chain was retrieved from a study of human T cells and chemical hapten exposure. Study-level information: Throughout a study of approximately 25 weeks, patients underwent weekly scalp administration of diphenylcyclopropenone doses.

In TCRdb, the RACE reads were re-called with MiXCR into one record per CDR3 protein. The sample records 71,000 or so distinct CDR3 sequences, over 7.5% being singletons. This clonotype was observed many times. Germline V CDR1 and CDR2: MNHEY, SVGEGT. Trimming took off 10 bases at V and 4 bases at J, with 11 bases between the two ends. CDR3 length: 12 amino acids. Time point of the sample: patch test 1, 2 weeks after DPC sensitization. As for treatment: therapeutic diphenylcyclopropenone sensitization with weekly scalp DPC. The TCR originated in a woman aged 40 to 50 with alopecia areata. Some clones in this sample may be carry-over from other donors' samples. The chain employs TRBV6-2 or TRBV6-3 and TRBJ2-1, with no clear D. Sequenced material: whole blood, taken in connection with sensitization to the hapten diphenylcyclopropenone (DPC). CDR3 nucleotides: TGTGCCATCACGGACCTTTACAATGAGCAGTTCTTC. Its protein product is CAITDLYNEQFF.